In this sample, the clone carrying this T cell receptor beta chain turned up many times. This entry belongs to a study of T cells in Graves' hyperthyroidism and ophthalmopathy. Study details: Pretreatment peripheral blood was obtained at initial diagnosis.

RNA transcripts were the template for amplifying TCR beta CDR3 regions. TCR CDR3 underwent first-round RT-PCR with the HTBI primer set. TCRdb re-called the multiplex PCR reads through MiXCR, storing one row per CDR3 protein. The sample has about 760,000 distinct CDR3 sequences; 30% to 40% are singletons. Germline-derived CDR1 and CDR2 are SGHDT and YYEEEE. The CDR3 is 12 residues long. V lost 5 bases and J 5 bases, leaving 10 bases between the germline ends. Graves' hyperthyroidism without ophthalmopathy progression within 18 months was termed stable. The hyperthyroidism was newly diagnosed and had lasted under 2 months; the patients were aged 18 to 65.

The J gene is TRBJ1-2, the V gene TRBV5-6; unclear D gene. The sequence derives from a woman aged 40 to 50 with Graves' hyperthyroidism. The sequenced sample consisted of blood. The CDR3: CASRVQSYGYTF. The CDR3 DNA sequence: TGTGCCAGCAGGGTCCAGTCGTATGGCTACACCTTC.